Given below is one T cell receptor beta chain in context. Its specificity is not known. The data stem from a study of T cell responses to AZD1222 COVID-19 vaccine. The method was immunoSEQ multiplex PCR; TCRdb's version includes in-frame clones alone and lacks a portion of them. The sample includes 50,000 to 70,000 clones, about 86% of them seen just once. The V and J ends lost 5 bases and 6 bases, in that order; junction bases with no gene match: 2. Per germline, CDR1 MDHEN and CDR2 SYDVKM. CDR3 size: 14 residues. Study-level results: Donors were largely white British and mainly female; clonal diversity was possibly underestimated. Reportedly, nearly half the spike-specific TCRs target unmutated variant regions. Baseline serology detected seropositivity in only a handful of AZD1222 recipients.

V gene TRBV28 combines with J gene TRBJ1-6; 9 positions agree with TRBD1. The source of this sequence is an adult who received the AZD1222 COVID-19 vaccine. The input for sequencing was peripheral blood, taken 28 days after the second AZD1222 dose. CDR3 coding DNA: TGTGCCAGCAGTCCGGGACAGGGTAATTCACCCCTCCACTTT. Encoded protein: CASSPGQGNSPLHF.